A single sample is the source of the 28 T cell receptor beta chains below, sequenced in a study of blood T cell repertoires in COVID-19. Profiled with immunoSEQ multiplex PCR; TCRdb holds only in-frame clones, not every one. The table has roughly 260,000 clones, roughly 90% seen once. The material sequenced was PBMCs or T cells enriched from blood (not recorded which). These receptors came from a woman aged 30 to 39 with acute COVID-19.

As concerns this clone: One end of the junction varies from germline; a read error may be responsible. The genes are TRBV19 and TRBJ1-2; perhaps TRBD1 as D (6 bases). CDR1 and CDR2 (germline): LNHDA, SQIVND (reference sequence). This CDR3 comprises 12 residues. As DNA, the CDR3 is TGTGCCAGTAGTATGGCGGGGGGCTTACAGGCCTTC. Translation: CASSMAGGLQAF.

V usage is TRBV30 and J usage is TRBJ2-3, with 8 bases identical to TRBD2. Germline values: CDR1 GTSNPN, CDR2 SVGIG (reference sequence). This CDR3 is built from 14 residues. With V trimmed by 2 bases and J by 3 bases, 4 bases remained unmatched. The DNA for the CDR3 is TGTGCCTGGAGTACTAGCGGAATTACAGATACGCAGTATTTT. This gives the protein CAWSTSGITDTQYF.

V gene TRBV29-1 combines with J gene TRBJ1-1; 10 nucleotides align to TRBD1. The CDR3 is 14 residues long. The germline V gene encodes CDR1 SQVTM and CDR2 ANQGSEA. The trim removed 7 bases at V and 3 bases at J, leaving 8 bases unmatched. The CDR3 coding sequence is TGCAGCGCCTTGACAGGGGGCTATCACACTGAAGCTTTCTTT. Its translation is CSALTGGYHTEAFF.

The rearrangement links TRBV5-5 to TRBJ2-4; D unclear. The CDR3 is made up of 14 amino acids. V was pared by 0 bases and J by 7 bases, with 11 bases between. Per the germline V gene, CDR1 is SGHKS and CDR2 is YYEKEE (reference sequence). The CDR3: CASSLARQANIQYF. CDR3 in DNA: TGTGCCAGCAGCTTGGCCCGCCAGGCGAACATTCAGTACTTC.

The chain joins TRBV7-2 to TRBJ1-5; the D is unclear. The germline V gene has CDR1 SGHTA and CDR2 FQGNSA. V was cut by 5 bases and J by 4 bases, with 12 bases left in between. The CDR3 sequence is 14 residues long. CDR3 region: CASSPRGGNQPQHF. As DNA, the CDR3 is TGTGCCAGCAGCCCCCGGGGAGGGAATCAGCCCCAGCATTTT.

The CDR3 sequence: CASSPHTGANQPQHF. In DNA form, the CDR3 reads TGTGCCAGCAGCCCTCACACAGGGGCCAATCAGCCCCAGCATTTT. The chain is built from TRBV11-2 and TRBJ1-5, with 7 positions matching TRBD1. This CDR3 region has 15 residues. V was clipped by 5 bases and J by 3 bases; unmatched bases: 7. Per germline, CDR1 SGHAT and CDR2 FQNNGV.

The chain joins TRBV27 to TRBJ1-1; 7 bases line up with TRBD1. This CDR3 contains 15 residues. Germline V gene data show CDR1 as MNHEY and CDR2 as SMNVEV (reference sequence). V dropped 3 bases and J dropped 3; count of bases not matched to a gene: 7. CDR3: CASSLSDRADTEAFF. For the CDR3, the DNA is TGTGCCAGCAGTTTGTCTGACAGGGCCGACACTGAAGCTTTCTTT.

V and J are TRBV19 and TRBJ2-2, with TRBD2 as a possible D gene (6 bases). V was trimmed by 4 bases and J by 6 bases, leaving 9 bases between them. The CDR3 spans 13 residues. CDR1 and CDR2 (germline): LNHDA, SQIVND (reference sequence). CDR3 sequence reads: CASSSPGAGELFF. CDR3 bases: TGTGCCAGTAGTAGCCCGGGGGCCGGGGAGCTGTTTTTT.

This chain connects TRBV6-1 to TRBJ1-5; D not resolved. Germline V lookup: CDR1 MNHNS, CDR2 SASEGT. The CDR3 totals 14 residues. V lost 3 bases and J 3 bases, leaving 9 bases between the germline ends. CDR3 sequence (DNA): TGTGCCAGCAGTGACGGAGAATCCAATCAGCCCCAGCATTTT. Protein: CASSDGESNQPQHF.

This clone was seen only once. The chain recombines TRBV30 with TRBJ2-1; weak D call: TRBD1 (6 bases). Germline V gene lookup returns CDR1 GTSNPN and CDR2 SVGIG (reference sequence). There are 13 residues in the CDR3. V lost 4 bases to trimming and J lost 8 bases, with 15 bases between them. The CDR3 DNA sequence: TGTGCCTGGACCTTCGTCAGGGGCCATGAGCAGTTCTTC. Translating it yields CAWTFVRGHEQFF.

This clone was counted ten times or more. V and J are TRBV30 and TRBJ2-3, with D possibly being TRBD1 (5 bases). The CDR3 runs 13 residues. Germline V gene sequence: CDR1 GTSNPN, CDR2 SVGIG (reference sequence). The V end was cut by 3 bases, the J end by 5 bases, with 12 bases between. CDR3 region: CAWSAGLGDTQYF. The CDR3 DNA sequence: TGTGCCTGGAGCGCAGGGTTGGGAGATACGCAGTATTTT.

In its sample, this clone was seen a few times. CDR3: CASSQNRDGNQPQHF. DNA of the CDR3: TGCGCCAGCAGCCAAAACAGGGACGGCAATCAGCCCCAGCATTTT. The gene calls are TRBV4-3 and TRBJ1-5, with D possibly being TRBD1 (6 bases). The V gene lost 2 bases and the J gene lost 2 bases, with 10 bases spanning the gap. This CDR3 has 15 amino acids. Germline V gene lookup returns CDR1 LGHNA and CDR2 YSLEER.

This sequence joins TRBV7-8 and TRBJ1-2, with D uncertain. Germline V gene data show CDR1 as SGHVS and CDR2 as FQNEAQ. The CDR3 sequence is 16 residues long. Trimming shortened V by 3 bases and J by 4 bases, and 18 bases separated the two germline ends. CDR3 bases: TGTGCCAGCAGCTTCAGCCGGGAACACATTAGCTATGGCTACACCTTC. Translation gives CASSFSREHISYGYTF.

About this clone: One junction end disagrees with the germline gene, perhaps due to a read error. The rearrangement uses TRBV12-3 or TRBV12-4 and TRBJ1-4; perhaps TRBD1 as D (5 bases). This CDR3 contains 12 residues. CDR3 nucleotides: TGTGCCAGCAGTTCTGGGGGGGACCGCCGGGCCTTT. Translation gives CASSSGGDRRAF.

The rearrangement uses TRBV10-3 and TRBJ1-2; D not resolved. The CDR3 extends over 12 amino acids. Germline assignment: CDR1 ENHRY and CDR2 SYGVKD. Trimming removed 10 bases from V and 0 bases from J, with 9 bases in between. The CDR3 is CATEGTNYGYTF. CDR3 DNA sequence: TGTGCCACCGAGGGTACTAACTATGGCTACACCTTC.

This clone was seen a single time. J is TRBJ2-5 and V is TRBV15; no clear D gene. With 0 bases removed from V and 0 bases from J, the gap between germline ends came to 5 bases. CDR1 and CDR2 from the germline V gene are LNHNV and YYDKDF (reference sequence). This CDR3 comprises 14 residues. The chain's CDR3 is CATSRDLYQETQYF. CDR3 in DNA: TGTGCCACCAGCAGAGATCTGTACCAAGAGACCCAGTACTTC.

V is TRBV6-5 and J is TRBJ1-6; the match to TRBD1 covers 11 bases. The CDR3 is 14 residues long. V was clipped by 6 bases and J by 13 bases; unmatched bases: 8. Germline loops: CDR1 MNHEY, CDR2 SVGAGI. The CDR3 bases are TGTGCCAGCAGAGGACAGGGGGCGACTATGCCCCTCCACTTT. Encoded protein: CASRGQGATMPLHF.

CDR3 residues: CASSEMGGEKLFF. CDR3 DNA sequence: TGTGCCAGCAGTGAGATGGGGGGAGAAAAACTGTTTTTT. This chain joins TRBV2 and TRBJ1-4; a weak D match, TRBD1 (5 bases). CDR3 size: 13 residues. The germline CDR1 and CDR2 sequences are SNHLY and FYNNEI. V lost 3 bases to trimming and J lost 8 bases, with 10 bases between them.

In its sample, this clone was seen once. V is TRBV19 and J is TRBJ1-5; D unclear. The CDR3 contains 15 residues. Trimming removed 3 bases at V and 2 bases at J, with 11 bases between. CDR1 LNHDA and CDR2 SQIVND come from the germline V gene (reference sequence). The CDR3 DNA sequence: TGTGCCAGTAGTATCGCGGGTGATGGCAATCAGCCCCAGCATTTT. It yields the protein CASSIAGDGNQPQHF. The full variable domain, in which reference TRBV19 and TRBJ1-5 provide the parts outside the CDR3, is DGGITQSPKYLFRKEGQNVTLSCEQNLNHDAMYWYRQDPGQGLRLIYYSQIVNDFQKGDIAEGYSVSREKKESFPLTVTSAQKNPTAFYLCASSIAGDGNQPQHFGDGTRLSIL.

The V gene is TRBV7-2, the J gene TRBJ1-6; TRBD1 agrees at 8 bases. Germline V gene lookup returns CDR1 SGHTA and CDR2 FQGNSA. The CDR3 sequence is 15 residues long. The trim removed 5 bases at V and 7 bases at J, leaving 7 bases unmatched. CDR3 DNA sequence: TGTGCCAGCAGCCAGTCCGGGACAGGCAATTCACCCCTCCACTTT. Protein product: CASSQSGTGNSPLHF.

This chain joins TRBV3-1 (or the pseudogene TRBV3-2) and TRBJ1-1, with D maybe TRBD1 (6 bases). V was pared by 3 bases and J by 1 base, with 15 bases between. The CDR3 length is 16 residues. Germline V lookup: CDR1 LGHDT, CDR2 YNNKEL (reference sequence). The CDR3 DNA is TGTGCCAGCAGCCAGAGCAGGGGCCGCTGGAACACTGAAGCTTTCTTT. It yields the protein CASSQSRGRWNTEAFF.

The rearrangement links TRBV4-1 to TRBJ2-1, with 12 bases that match TRBD2. This CDR3 comprises 18 residues. CDR1 is MGHRA and CDR2 is YSYEKL in the germline V gene. Germline trimming cut 4 bases from V and 3 bases from J; bases unmatched to any gene: 10. The CDR3 DNA is TGCGCCAGCAGCCCGTCAGGGACTAGCGGGCGCTACTACAATGAGCAGTTCTTC. Translating gives CASSPSGTSGRYYNEQFF.

The rearrangement uses TRBV6-5 and TRBJ1-6; TRBD1 agrees at 9 bases. In germline, CDR1 is MNHEY, CDR2 SVGAGI. The CDR3 sequence is 15 residues long. V trimming: 0 bases; J trimming: 9 bases; junction bases outside the gene matches: 3. The CDR3 DNA reads as TGTGCCAGCAGTTACTCGGGGGACAGGGTTTCACCCCTCCACTTT. Amino acid sequence: CASSYSGDRVSPLHF.

V is TRBV4-1 and J is TRBJ1-2, with TRBD1 identical over 8 bases. The CDR3 spans 15 residues. J was trimmed by 5 bases and V by 4 bases; bases with no gene match: 9. Germline CDR1 MGHRA, CDR2 YSYEKL. CDR3 protein: CASSRTQGAPYGYTF. CDR3 coding DNA: TGCGCCAGCAGCCGAACCCAGGGGGCTCCATATGGCTACACCTTC.

The V call is TRBV19, the J call TRBJ2-5; D remains ambiguous. V was pared by 5 bases and J by 3 bases, with 7 bases between. This CDR3 comprises 12 residues. CDR1 is LNHDA and CDR2 is SQIVND in the germline V gene (reference sequence). The CDR3 here is CASSEAEETQYF. The CDR3 coding sequence is TGTGCCAGTAGTGAGGCTGAAGAGACCCAGTACTTC.

This clone occurred a few times. CDR3 region: CSVRRARDYGYTF. CDR3 sequence (DNA): TGCAGCGTTCGGAGGGCGAGAGACTATGGCTACACCTTC. The rearrangement joins TRBV29-1 to TRBJ1-2, with no clear D. Germline CDR1 is SQVTM and CDR2 is ANQGSEA. CDR3 size: 13 residues. Trimming shortened V by 5 bases and J by 3 bases, and 13 bases separated the two germline ends.

The V call is TRBV4-2, the J call TRBJ2-3, with D possibly being TRBD2 (7 bases). This CDR3 region has 16 residues. The germline gives CDR1 LGHNA, CDR2 YNFKEQ. Trimming shortened V by 4 bases and J by 4 bases, and 18 bases separated the two germline ends. For the CDR3, the DNA is TGTGCCAGCAGCCCTACCGCGGGGGCCGTCGCAGATACGCAGTATTTT. Protein sequence: CASSPTAGAVADTQYF.

The chain joins TRBV29-1 to TRBJ1-2; maybe TRBD1 (5 bases). This CDR3 has 13 residues. Germline V gives CDR1 SQVTM, CDR2 ANQGSEA. Trimming pared 4 bases from V and 1 base from J, leaving 10 bases between. The CDR3 sequence: CSVAQGHNYGYTF. CDR3 DNA: TGCAGCGTTGCCCAGGGTCATAACTATGGCTACACCTTC.